These 24 T cell receptor beta chains came from one sample sequenced in a study of early T cells in non-severe SARS-CoV-2 infection. TCRdb independently ran MiXCR on the 5' RACE reads; one entry per CDR3 protein. The table has some 77,000 distinct CDR3 sequences, roughly a sixth seen once. Sequenced: whole blood. These receptors were collected from an adult who was a healthcare worker with PCR-confirmed SARS-CoV-2 infection or an uninfected control (not recorded which).

This clonotype was counted only a few times. The rearrangement joins TRBV18 to TRBJ1-3, with D hard to call. V dropped 3 bases and J dropped 6 bases, with 12 bases sitting between them. This CDR3 is built from 14 residues. From germline, CDR1 is KGHSH and CDR2 LQKENI. The CDR3 coding sequence is TGTGCCAGCTCACCCGAGAGGGCTTTAAACACCATATATTTT. Its protein is CASSPERALNTIYF.

This clonotype has a handful of counts. The genes are TRBV4-1 and TRBJ2-5; D perhaps matches TRBD2 (5 bases). V was clipped by 1 base and J by 5 bases, with 8 bases between them. The CDR3 covers 13 residues. From germline, CDR1 is MGHRA and CDR2 YSYEKL. The chain's CDR3 is CASSQGRGETQYF. The CDR3 nucleotides are TGCGCCAGCAGCCAAGGTAGAGGGGAGACCCAGTACTTC.

This clonotype has more than one count but fewer than ten. This chain connects TRBV27 to TRBJ2-7; 7 bases line up with TRBD1. The V and J ends lost 2 bases and 0 bases, in that order; junction bases with no gene match: 4. The CDR3 consists of 15 residues. The germline gives CDR1 MNHEY, CDR2 SMNVEV (reference sequence). CDR3 sequence: CASSLKGTVSYEQYF. CDR3 nucleotides: TGTGCCAGCAGTTTAAAAGGGACAGTCTCCTACGAGCAGTACTTC.

The chain uses TRBV12-3 or TRBV12-4 and TRBJ2-5; D might be TRBD1 or TRBD2, each matching 5 bases. This CDR3 has 14 residues. Trimming took off 4 bases at V and 4 bases at J, with 13 bases between the two ends. CDR3 in amino acids: CASSWDLQRETQYF. The CDR3 coding sequence is TGTGCCAGCAGTTGGGACCTCCAACGAGAGACCCAGTACTTC.

This clonotype was seen a handful of times. V is TRBV30 and J is TRBJ2-1; 8 bases are shared with TRBD2. The CDR3 totals 13 residues. J was trimmed by 8 bases and V by 5 bases; bases with no gene match: 8. The germline V gene encodes CDR1 GTSNPN and CDR2 SVGIG (reference sequence). CDR3 residues: CAWAETSAHEQFF. CDR3 bases: TGTGCCTGGGCCGAGACTAGCGCCCATGAGCAGTTCTTC.

This sequence joins TRBV5-1 and TRBJ2-1; a weak D match, TRBD2 (6 bases). Trimming removed 4 bases at V and 8 bases at J, with 10 bases between. The CDR3 contains 12 residues. In germline, CDR1 is SGHRS, CDR2 YFSETQ. CDR3 in DNA: TGCGCCAGCAGCGCCGGGACTCATGAGCAGTTCTTC. Translating gives CASSAGTHEQFF.

The chain recombines TRBV29-1 with TRBJ2-2; D unclear. Germline V CDR1 and CDR2: SQVTM, ANQGSEA. Trimming left V 0 bases short and J 8 bases short, with 10 bases between. The CDR3 totals 13 residues. CDR3 sequence: CSVEDKSWGELFF. The CDR3 DNA follows: TGCAGCGTTGAAGATAAGAGTTGGGGGGAGCTGTTTTTT.

This clonotype was seen a handful of times. This rearrangement joins TRBV5-1 to TRBJ2-7; D may be TRBD1 (6 bases). This CDR3 region has 13 residues. V lost 2 bases and J lost 3, with 9 bases in between. Germline V gene data show CDR1 as SGHRS and CDR2 as YFSETQ. CDR3 in amino acids: CASSLIQGYEQYF. The CDR3 coding sequence is TGCGCCAGCAGCTTAATACAGGGCTACGAGCAGTACTTC.

This clonotype was detected only a few times. The rearrangement links TRBV29-1 to TRBJ1-1; D uncertain. Germline V gene lookup returns CDR1 SQVTM and CDR2 ANQGSEA. V lost 4 bases to trimming and J lost 1 base, with 4 bases between them. The CDR3 sequence is 11 residues long. CDR3 protein: CSVVGNTEAFF. In DNA form, the CDR3 reads TGCAGCGTTGTGGGGAACACTGAAGCTTTCTTT.

In its sample, this clonotype was seen a few times. V gene TRBV27 combines with J gene TRBJ2-2; D possibly corresponds to TRBD1 (6 bases). V was pared by 3 bases and J by 10 bases, with 9 bases between. The CDR3 length is 12 residues. CDR1 and CDR2 (germline): MNHEY, SMNVEV (reference sequence). The CDR3 is CASSFQGQELFF. CDR3 sequence (DNA): TGTGCCAGCAGTTTCCAGGGACAGGAGCTGTTTTTT.

This clonotype was found a few times. The V and J genes are TRBV9 and TRBJ1-4; D ambiguous. Germline CDR1 reads SGDLS; CDR2 reads YYNGEE. The V gene lost 1 base and the J gene lost 3 bases, with 4 bases spanning the gap. The CDR3 totals 13 residues. DNA of the CDR3: TGTGCCAGCAGCGTATCACCTAATGAAAAACTGTTTTTT. Residues: CASSVSPNEKLFF.

The chain joins TRBV3-1 to TRBJ1-1; tentatively, D is TRBD1 (6 bases). The CDR3 has 12 residues. V lost 3 bases to trimming and J lost 5 bases, with 7 bases between them. CDR1 is LGHDT, CDR2 YNNKEL, per germline (reference sequence). Written as DNA, the CDR3 is TGTGCCAGCAGCCAGGGGGCAACTGAAGCTTTCTTT. Translating gives CASSQGATEAFF.

This clonotype came up a few times. V and J are TRBV3-1 and TRBJ1-1; D might be TRBD1 (5 bases). With 4 bases removed from V and 4 bases from J, the gap between germline ends came to 13 bases. Germline V gene data show CDR1 as LGHDT and CDR2 as YNNKEL (reference sequence). This CDR3 is 14 amino acids long. Written as DNA, the CDR3 is TGTGCCAGCAGCCTCCAGGGTCATGGCACTGAAGCTTTCTTT. It codes for CASSLQGHGTEAFF.

The J gene is TRBJ2-3, the V gene TRBV4-2, with D unresolved. With 0 bases removed from V and 1 base from J, the gap between germline ends came to 8 bases. There are 15 residues in the CDR3. Germline V gene sequence: CDR1 LGHNA, CDR2 YNFKEQ. Written as DNA, the CDR3 is TGTGCCAGCAGCCAAGATTGGAGTGGCACAGATACGCAGTATTTT. Translated, it gives CASSQDWSGTDTQYF.

This clonotype was found a few times. CDR3 nucleotides: TGTGCCAGCAGTATGGGCCAGGAAGGGAGTGGCAATCAGCCCCAGCATTTT. Amino acids: CASSMGQEGSGNQPQHF. The chain combines TRBV2 with TRBJ1-5, with unresolved D. Germline-derived CDR1 and CDR2 are SNHLY and FYNNEI. CDR3 length equals 17 residues. V was cut by 5 bases and J by 2 bases, with 19 bases left in between.

This clonotype was detected a few times. The genes are TRBV7-9 and TRBJ2-5; 7 bases align to TRBD2. CDR1 and CDR2 (germline): SEHNR, FQNEAQ (reference sequence). V was pared by 11 bases and J by 2 bases, with 5 bases of the junction left unmatched. The length of the CDR3 is 12 residues. In DNA, the CDR3 is TGTGCCGCGGGGAGGGCGCAAGAGACCCAGTACTTC. It is translated as CAAGRAQETQYF.

This clonotype has a handful of counts. V and J are TRBV12-3 or TRBV12-4 and TRBJ1-2; 7 bases are shared with TRBD1. This CDR3 is 13 amino acids long. Trimming at V came to 6 bases and at J to 2 bases, leaving 3 bases not matched to a gene. CDR3: CASRETGNYGYTF. DNA for the CDR3: TGTGCCAGCAGAGAGACAGGGAACTATGGCTACACCTTC.

V usage is TRBV5-5 and J usage is TRBJ2-4, with TRBD1 matching over 7 bases. V lost 5 bases to trimming and J lost 3 bases; unmatched junction nucleotides: 8. The CDR3 runs 15 residues. From germline, CDR1 is SGHKS and CDR2 YYEKEE (reference sequence). The CDR3 DNA is TGTGCCAGCAGTCCCGGGACAGACGACAAAAACATTCAGTACTTC. Protein product: CASSPGTDDKNIQYF.

This clonotype was detected a few times. The chain joins TRBV28 to TRBJ1-6; no clear D gene. V lost 1 base, J lost 8 bases, and 9 bases lay in between. This CDR3 has 14 residues. CDR1 and CDR2 (germline): MDHEN, SYDVKM. The CDR3 DNA sequence: TGTGCCAGCAGTTTATCCCCAGCGGATTCACCCCTCCACTTT. Translation: CASSLSPADSPLHF.

V is TRBV5-1 and J is TRBJ2-1; 9 nucleotides match TRBD1. Unmatched junction bases numbered 7, after V lost 6 bases and J lost 0 bases. In germline, CDR1 is SGHRS, CDR2 YFSETQ. CDR3 size: 16 residues. The chain's CDR3 is CASNLRQGGSYNEQFF. The CDR3 nucleotides are TGCGCCAGCAACCTTAGACAGGGGGGCTCCTACAATGAGCAGTTCTTC.

The chain couples TRBV2 to TRBJ1-1, with D unresolved. V dropped 6 bases and J dropped 5 bases, with 10 bases sitting between them. The germline V gene encodes CDR1 SNHLY and CDR2 FYNNEI. The CDR3 loop spans 12 amino acids. The CDR3: CASRIQFTEAFF. In DNA form, the CDR3 reads TGTGCCAGCAGGATACAATTTACTGAAGCTTTCTTT. The full variable domain, completed using reference TRBV2 and TRBJ1-1, is EPEVTQTPSHQVTQMGQEVILRCVPISNHLYFYWYRQILGQKVEFLVSFYNNEISEKSEIFDDQFSVERPDGSNFTLKIRSTKLEDSAMYFCASRIQFTEAFFGQGTRLTVV.

There are a few counts of this clonotype. This chain uses TRBV6-2 or TRBV6-3 with TRBJ1-5; D unresolved. Trimming removed 7 bases at V and 1 base at J, with 11 bases between. The CDR3 extends over 14 amino acids. The germline gives CDR1 MNHEY, CDR2 SVGEGT. The CDR3 coding sequence is TGTGCCAGCACCTCAACCAAAAGCAATCAGCCCCAGCATTTT. Translating gives CASTSTKSNQPQHF.

This clonotype was seen more than once but under ten times. This chain links TRBV12-5 with TRBJ2-6; no definite D call. In germline, CDR1 is LGHNT, CDR2 FRNRAP. Trimming left V 8 bases short and J 2 bases short, with 4 bases between. The CDR3 is 12 residues long. CDR3: CASSPGANVLTF. The CDR3 bases are TGTGCTAGTTCGCCTGGGGCCAACGTCCTGACTTTC.

The sample holds a few counts of this clonotype. The rearrangement joins TRBV7-2 to TRBJ2-1, with D uncertain. The CDR3 consists of 10 residues. V was clipped by 1 base and J by 10 bases, with 2 bases between them. CDR1 SGHTA and CDR2 FQGNSA come from the germline V gene. The CDR3 DNA sequence: TGTGCCAGCAGCTTAGGGGAGCAGTTCTTC. Translating gives CASSLGEQFF.